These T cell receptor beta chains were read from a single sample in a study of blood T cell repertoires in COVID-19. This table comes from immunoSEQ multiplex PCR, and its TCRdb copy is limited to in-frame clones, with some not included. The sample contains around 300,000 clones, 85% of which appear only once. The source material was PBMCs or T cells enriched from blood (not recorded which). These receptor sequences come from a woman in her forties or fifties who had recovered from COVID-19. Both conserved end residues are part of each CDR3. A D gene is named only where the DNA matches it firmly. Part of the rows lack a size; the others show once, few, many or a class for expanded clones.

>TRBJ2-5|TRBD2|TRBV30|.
CAWTRLAGVLETQYF
TGTGCCTGGACCCGACTAGCGGGAGTGTTAGAGACCCAGTACTTC
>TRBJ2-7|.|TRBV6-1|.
CASSESFHERAEQYF
TGTGCCAGCAGTGAATCATTTCATGAGAGGGCTGAGCAGTACTTC
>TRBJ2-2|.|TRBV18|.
CASSYTGELFF
TGTGCCAGTTCGTACACCGGGGAGCTGTTTTTT
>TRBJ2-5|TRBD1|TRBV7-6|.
CASSLPGTGVEETQYF
TGTGCCAGCAGCCTGCCCGGGACAGGGGTTGAAGAGACCCAGTACTTC
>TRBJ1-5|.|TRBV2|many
CASRPGLRSNQPQHF
TGTGCCAGCAGGCCGGGGTTGAGGAGCAATCAGCCCCAGCATTTT
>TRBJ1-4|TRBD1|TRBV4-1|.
CASRGQGAVGEKLFF
TGCGCCAGCCGGGGGCAGGGGGCAGTAGGTGAAAAACTGTTTTTT
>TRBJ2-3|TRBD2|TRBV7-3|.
CASSLTGGADTQYF
TGTGCCAGCAGCTTAACCGGGGGGGCAGATACGCAGTATTTT
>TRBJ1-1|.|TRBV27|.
CASSRDRRGTEAFF
TGTGCCAGCAGTCGGGACCGCCGGGGGACTGAAGCTTTCTTT
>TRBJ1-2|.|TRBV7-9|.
CASSRNGYGYTF
TGTGCCAGCAGCCGCAACGGTTATGGCTACACCTTC
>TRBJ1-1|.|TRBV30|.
CAWSGQPNTEAFF
TGTGCCTGGAGCGGACAGCCGAACACTGAAGCTTTCTTT
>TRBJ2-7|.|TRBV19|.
CASSPQNRAPRNEQYF
TGTGCCAGTAGTCCTCAAAACAGGGCCCCGCGCAACGAGCAGTACTTC
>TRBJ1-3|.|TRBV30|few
CAWSDEGTGNTIYF
TGTGCCTGGAGTGATGAGGGTACCGGAAACACCATATATTTT
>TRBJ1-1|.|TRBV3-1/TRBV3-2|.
CASSPQGSLNTEAFF
TGTGCCAGCAGCCCCCAGGGCAGCTTGAACACTGAAGCTTTCTTT
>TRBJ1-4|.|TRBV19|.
CATSSDTSEKLFF
TGTGCCACCTCCTCGGACACGAGTGAAAAACTGTTTTTT
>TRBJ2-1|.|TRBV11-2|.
CASEEQVYNEQFF
TGTGCCAGCGAGGAACAAGTTTACAATGAGCAGTTCTTC
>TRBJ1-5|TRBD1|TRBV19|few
CASGDRGQRQPQHF
TGTGCCAGTGGGGACAGGGGGCAAAGGCAGCCCCAGCATTTT
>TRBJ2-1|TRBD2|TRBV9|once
CASSVVGTSGSNEQFF
TGTGCCAGCAGCGTAGTAGGGACTAGCGGGAGCAATGAGCAGTTCTTC
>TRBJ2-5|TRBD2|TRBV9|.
CASSGGLAGVGETQYF
TGTGCCAGCAGCGGCGGACTAGCGGGAGTGGGGGAGACCCAGTACTTC
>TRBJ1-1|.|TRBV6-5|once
CASDGGGEAFF
TGTGCCAGCGATGGCGGGGGTGAAGCTTTCTTT
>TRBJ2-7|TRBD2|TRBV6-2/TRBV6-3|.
CASSKLAGGRREQYF
TGTGCCAGCAGTAAACTAGCGGGGGGTCGGCGGGAGCAGTACTTC
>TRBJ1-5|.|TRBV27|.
CASSRGGNQPQHF
TGTGCCAGTTCTCGGGGAGGCAATCAGCCCCAGCATTTT
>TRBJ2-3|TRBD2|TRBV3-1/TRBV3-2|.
CASSRGTSGRWGTDTQYF
TGTGCCAGCAGCCGAGGGACTAGCGGGAGGTGGGGAACAGATACGCAGTATTTT
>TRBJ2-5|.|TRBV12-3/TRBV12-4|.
CASSSDTQETQYF
TGTGCCAGCAGCTCGGACACCCAAGAGACCCAGTACTTC
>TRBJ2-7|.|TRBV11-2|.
CASSLDRYEQYF
TGTGCCAGCAGCTTAGACAGATACGAGCAGTACTTC
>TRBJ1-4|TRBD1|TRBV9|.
CASSPRDRGNEKLFF
TGTGCCAGCAGCCCCAGGGACAGGGGGAATGAAAAACTGTTTTTT
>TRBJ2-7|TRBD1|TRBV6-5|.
CASLGTGRSYEQYF
TGTGCCAGCCTCGGGACAGGGCGCTCCTACGAGCAGTACTTC
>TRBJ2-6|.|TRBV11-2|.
CASRPTTGTGANVLTF
TGTGCCAGCAGACCTACAACAGGGACTGGGGCCAACGTCCTGACTTTC
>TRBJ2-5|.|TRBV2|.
CASSEARDTQETQYF
TGTGCCAGCAGTGAAGCTCGGGATACCCAAGAGACCCAGTACTTC
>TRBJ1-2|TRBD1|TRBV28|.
CASSFADRVDLGYTF
TGTGCCAGCAGCTTTGCGGACAGGGTCGATTTGGGCTACACCTTC
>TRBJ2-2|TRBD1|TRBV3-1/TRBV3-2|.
CASSHRQGAKIAGELFF
TGTGCCAGCAGCCACAGACAGGGGGCAAAGATAGCCGGGGAGCTGTTTTTT
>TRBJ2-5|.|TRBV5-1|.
CASSLGGEETQYF
TGCGCCAGCAGCTTGGGGGGAGAAGAGACCCAGTACTTC